The clone carrying this TCR beta chain has a handful of counts. As yet, its antigen is unknown. The CDR3 covers 13 residues. Trimming removed 4 bases at V and 1 base at J, with 8 bases between. Germline values: CDR1 DFQATT, CDR2 SNEGSKA (reference sequence). PCR was performed a second time for roughly 7 to 11 cycles using a sample-barcoded 5' primer and a J-beta primer mix. TCRdb analysed the 5' RACE reads with MiXCR anew, one entry per CDR3 protein. The sample yields about 800,000 distinct CDR3 sequences, about 45% seen once. The sample belongs to a study of blood T cells in healthy people across ages. Study-wide points: Estimates of total diversity, which came from one million sequenced T cells, were considered to be underestimates. Observed TCR beta diversity per million T cells went down as age went up. This fall followed a roughly linear course with age.

Total RNA, at least 5.5 micrograms per sample, was extracted from PBMCs. The specimen was blood. The chain combines TRBV20-1 with TRBJ2-1; D unresolved. The clonotype comes from a man at least 80 years old in good health. The chain's CDR3 is CSATAPSYNEQFF. The CDR3 DNA follows: TGCAGTGCTACAGCGCCTTCCTACAATGAGCAGTTCTTC.